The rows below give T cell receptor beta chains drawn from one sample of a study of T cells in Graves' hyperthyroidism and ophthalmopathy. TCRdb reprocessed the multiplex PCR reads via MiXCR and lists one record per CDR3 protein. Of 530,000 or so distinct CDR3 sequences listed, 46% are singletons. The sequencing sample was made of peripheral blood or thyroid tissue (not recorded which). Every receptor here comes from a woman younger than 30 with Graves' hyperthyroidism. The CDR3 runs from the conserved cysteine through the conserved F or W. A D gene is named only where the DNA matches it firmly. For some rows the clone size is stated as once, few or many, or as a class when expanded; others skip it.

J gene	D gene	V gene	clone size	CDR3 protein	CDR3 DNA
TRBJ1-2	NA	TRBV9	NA	CASSVAGVGGRNGYTF	TGTGCCAGCAGCGTAGCTGGGGTGGGGGGCAGGAATGGCTACACCTTC
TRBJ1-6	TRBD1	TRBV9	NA	CASSGGTGSSPLHF	TGTGCCAGCAGCGGAGGGACAGGTTCTTCACCCCTCCACTTT
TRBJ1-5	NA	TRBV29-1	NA	CSQAPGRWGNQPQHF	TGCAGCCAAGCCCCGGGACGGTGGGGCAATCAGCCCCAGCATTTT
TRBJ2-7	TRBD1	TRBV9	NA	CASSLQGQGEQYF	TGTGCCAGCAGCTTACAGGGACAGGGAGAGCAGTACTTC
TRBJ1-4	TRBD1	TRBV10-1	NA	CASSDGTGVW	TGCGCCAGCAGTGACGGGACAGGGGTTTGG
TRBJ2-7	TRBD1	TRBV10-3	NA	CAIQGTGGPYEQYF	TGTGCCATCCAGGGGACAGGGGGACCTTACGAGCAGTACTTC
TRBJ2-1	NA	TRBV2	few	CASREQMYNEQFF	TGTGCCAGCAGAGAGCAGATGTACAATGAGCAGTTCTTC
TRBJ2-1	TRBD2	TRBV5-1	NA	CASSLPSRGTSGRIPYNEQFF	TGCGCCAGCAGCTTGCCCTCGCGAGGGACTAGCGGGAGAATCCCCTACAATGAGCAGTTCTTC
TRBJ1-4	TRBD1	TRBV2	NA	CASIGGQGINEKLFF	TGTGCCAGCATAGGAGGACAGGGAATTAATGAAAAACTGTTTTTT
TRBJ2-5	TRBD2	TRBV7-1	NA	CASSSILAGHQETQYF	TGTGCCAGCAGCTCTATACTAGCGGGACACCAAGAGACCCAGTACTTC
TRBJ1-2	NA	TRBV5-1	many	CASSRSTGLNYGYTF	TGCGCCAGCAGCAGGTCGACAGGCCTAAACTATGGCTACACCTTC
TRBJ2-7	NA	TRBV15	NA	CATSTLANSYEQYF	TGTGCCACCAGCACCCTAGCGAACTCCTACGAGCAGTACTTC
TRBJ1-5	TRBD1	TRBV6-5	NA	CATRQGSLVKQPQHF	TGTGCCACCCGACAGGGATCCCTAGTAAAGCAGCCCCAGCATTTT
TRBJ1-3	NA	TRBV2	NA	CASREGVGGNTIYF	TGTGCCAGCAGGGAGGGAGTGGGAGGAAACACCATATATTTT
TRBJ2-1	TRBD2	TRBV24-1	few	CATSDFPSGRNEQFF	TGTGCCACCAGTGATTTCCCTAGCGGGAGGAATGAGCAGTTCTTC
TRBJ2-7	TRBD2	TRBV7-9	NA	CASSLPGGGRDYEQYF	TGTGCCAGCAGCCTCCCTGGGGGCGGGAGGGACTACGAGCAGTACTTC
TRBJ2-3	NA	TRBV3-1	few	CASSQGLDTQYF	TGTGCCAGCAGCCAGGGACTAGATACGCAGTATTTT
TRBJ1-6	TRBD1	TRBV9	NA	CASSAPGQGRLHF	TGTGCCAGCAGCGCACCGGGACAGGGGCGCCTCCACTTT
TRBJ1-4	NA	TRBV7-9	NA	CASSLRLGAGGADEKLFF	TGTGCCAGCAGCTTAAGACTAGGAGCGGGAGGGGCAGATGAAAAACTGTTTTTT
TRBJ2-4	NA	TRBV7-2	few	CASSFEPSRGGIQYF	TGTGCCAGCAGCTTTGAACCTTCCCGGGGTGGCATTCAGTACTTC
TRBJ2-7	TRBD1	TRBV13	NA	CASLGTGIYEQYF	TGTGCCAGCCTCGGGACAGGGATTTACGAGCAGTACTTC
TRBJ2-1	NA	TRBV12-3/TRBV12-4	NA	CASTHQKDSYNEQFF	TGTGCCAGCACCCATCAGAAAGACTCCTACAATGAGCAGTTCTTC
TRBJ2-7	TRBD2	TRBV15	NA	CATSSRTSGSTNEQYF	TGTGCCACCAGCAGTCGGACTAGCGGGAGCACTAACGAGCAGTACTTC
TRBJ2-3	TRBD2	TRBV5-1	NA	CASSFWGGDTQYF	TGCGCCAGCAGCTTTTGGGGAGGGGATACGCAGTATTTT
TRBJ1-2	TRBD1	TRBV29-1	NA	CRPGQGIYGYTF	TGCAGACCCGGACAGGGGATCTATGGCTACACCTTC
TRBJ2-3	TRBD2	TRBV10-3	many	CAIRGTSGADTQYF	TGTGCCATCAGGGGGACTAGCGGGGCAGATACGCAGTATTTT
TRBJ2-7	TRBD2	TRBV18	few	CASSREGLYEQYF	TGTGCCAGCTCACGGGAGGGACTGTACGAGCAGTACTTC
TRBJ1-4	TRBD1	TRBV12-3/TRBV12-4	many	CASSLLGQGNEKLFF	TGTGCCAGCAGTTTACTCGGACAGGGTAATGAAAAACTGTTTTTT
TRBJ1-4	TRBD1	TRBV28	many	CASSETDRVSEKLFF	TGTGCCAGCAGTGAAACGGACAGGGTCTCCGAAAAACTGTTTTTT
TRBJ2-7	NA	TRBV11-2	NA	CASSLVGGTFYEQYF	TGTGCCAGCAGCTTAGTCGGGGGAACTTTCTACGAGCAGTACTTC
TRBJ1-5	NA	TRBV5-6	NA	CASSLWEGNEHF	TGTGCCAGCAGCTTATGGGAAGGCAATGAGCATTTT
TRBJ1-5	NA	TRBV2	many	CASRGEGPGQPQHF	TGTGCCAGCAGGGGGGAAGGGCCTGGCCAGCCCCAGCATTTT
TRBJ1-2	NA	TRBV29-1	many	CSDTDSFGYTF	TGCAGCGATACTGACAGCTTCGGCTACACCTTC
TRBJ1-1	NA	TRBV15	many	CATSRGGGVVNTEAFF	TGTGCCACCAGCAGAGGCGGGGGGGTTGTGAACACTGAAGCTTTCTTT
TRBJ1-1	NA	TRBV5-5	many	CASSGRGHTEAFF	TGTGCCAGCAGCGGCCGGGGCCACACTGAAGCTTTCTTT
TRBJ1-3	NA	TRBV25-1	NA	CASSQGINTIYF	TGTGCTAGCAGTCAGGGGATCAACACCATATATTTT
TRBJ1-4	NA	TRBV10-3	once	CAISDPSGRVWEKLFF	TGTGCCATCAGTGACCCTAGCGGGAGGGTGTGGGAAAAACTGTTTTTT
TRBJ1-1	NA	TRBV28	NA	CASSLPQLLGNTEAFF	TGTGCCAGCAGTCTCCCCCAGTTATTGGGGAACACTGAAGCTTTCTTT
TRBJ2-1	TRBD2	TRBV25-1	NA	CASSESREAGEGNEQFF	TGTGCCAGCAGTGAATCAAGGGAAGCGGGAGAGGGGAATGAGCAGTTCTTC
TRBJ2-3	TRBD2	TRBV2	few	CASRTSGSADTQYF	TGTGCCAGCCGGACTAGCGGGAGCGCAGATACGCAGTATTTT
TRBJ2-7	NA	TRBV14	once	CASSQDATYYEQYF	TGTGCCAGCAGCCAAGACGCGACGTACTACGAGCAGTACTTC
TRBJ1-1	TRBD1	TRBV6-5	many	CASSDRAEAFF	TGTGCCAGCAGTGACAGGGCTGAAGCTTTCTTT
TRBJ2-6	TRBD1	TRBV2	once	CASSEPGTGRSGANVLTF	TGTGCCAGCAGTGAACCGGGGACAGGGCGCTCTGGGGCCAACGTCCTGACTTTC
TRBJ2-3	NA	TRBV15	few	CATSSPPGTDTQYF	TGTGCCACCAGCAGCCCCCCGGGCACAGATACGCAGTATTTT
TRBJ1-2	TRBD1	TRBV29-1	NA	CSSGTAQYGYTF	TGCAGCTCCGGGACAGCGCAATATGGCTACACCTTC
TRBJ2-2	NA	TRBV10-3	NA	CAIRPGELFF	TGTGCCATCAGACCCGGGGAGCTGTTTTTT
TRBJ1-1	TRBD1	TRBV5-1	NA	CASSTGLAGQIDTEAFF	TGCGCCAGCAGCACAGGACTAGCGGGACAGATCGACACTGAAGCTTTCTTT
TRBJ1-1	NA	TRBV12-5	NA	CARDLGGPRGTEAFF	TGTGCTAGAGATCTAGGCGGGCCCCGGGGCACTGAAGCTTTCTTT
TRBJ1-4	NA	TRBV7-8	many	CASSFRQRDNEKLFF	TGTGCCAGCAGCTTCCGACAAAGGGATAATGAAAAACTGTTTTTT
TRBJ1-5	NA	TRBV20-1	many	CSAEGHYNQPQHF	TGCAGTGCCGAGGGGCACTACAATCAGCCCCAGCATTTT
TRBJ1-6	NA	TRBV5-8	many	CASSPGVYNSPLHF	TGTGCCAGCAGCCCAGGGGTTTATAATTCACCCCTCCACTTT